The 8 T cell receptor beta chains listed next were all sequenced from one sample in a study of shared clonotypes between healthy human individuals. Sequencing used immunoSEQ multiplex PCR; TCRdb keeps in-frame clones, though not all of them. The profile covers 640,000 or so clones, with about 78% appearing a single time and about 1.8% taken by the ten largest. Specimen: memory CD4+ T cells sorted from blood. Subset in this sample: CD45RA-negative fraction. The receptors were sampled from a woman aged 30 to 39 in good health.

A few counts support this clone. The chain couples TRBV11-2 to TRBJ1-1; D is ambiguous. The CDR3 loop spans 14 amino acids. V gave up 2 bases and J gave up 0 bases, with 7 bases separating them. Germline V CDR1 and CDR2: SGHAT, FQNNGV. CDR3 protein: CASSLLQMNTEAFF. CDR3 in DNA: TGTGCCAGCAGCTTACTACAAATGAACACTGAAGCTTTCTTT.

The chain links TRBV5-1 to TRBJ2-7; unclear D gene. Germline V gene lookup returns CDR1 SGHRS and CDR2 YFSETQ. The germline V and J ends were trimmed by 0 bases and 0 bases, with 7 bases remaining between them. The CDR3 runs to 14 residues. This CDR3 is CASSLAPGSYEQYF. CDR3 nucleotide sequence: TGCGCCAGCAGCTTGGCTCCCGGCTCCTACGAGCAGTACTTC.

This clone was found a few times. V usage is TRBV6-5 and J usage is TRBJ2-3; the D is unclear. The germline V and J ends were trimmed by 6 bases and 0 bases, with 10 bases remaining between them. The CDR3 length is 14 residues. CDR1 and CDR2 (germline): MNHEY, SVGAGI. The CDR3 protein is CASSSTQSTDTQYF. In DNA, the CDR3 is TGTGCCAGCAGCTCAACTCAAAGCACAGATACGCAGTATTTT.

V gene TRBV10-3 combines with J gene TRBJ1-2, with D hard to call. Trimming stripped 0 bases from V and 4 bases from J, with 15 bases between. This CDR3 region has 16 residues. The germline V gene has CDR1 ENHRY and CDR2 SYGVKD. The CDR3 spells CAISESSRPASYGYTF. The DNA for the CDR3 is TGTGCCATCAGTGAGTCAAGTCGGCCGGCTAGCTATGGCTACACCTTC.

The gene calls are TRBV19 and TRBJ2-1; 8 bases are shared with TRBD2. V lost 1 base to trimming and J lost 0 bases; unmatched junction nucleotides: 14. The CDR3 is 20 residues long. The V gene's germline CDR1 is LNHDA and CDR2 SQIVND (reference sequence). The CDR3, as DNA: TGTGCCAGTAGTATAGGGAGGGGCAAAAGCGGGAGACGCTCCTACAATGAGCAGTTCTTC. This encodes CASSIGRGKSGRRSYNEQFF.

This rearrangement joins TRBV9 to TRBJ2-3; a weak D match, TRBD2 (6 bases). This CDR3 region has 16 residues. Germline assignment: CDR1 SGDLS and CDR2 YYNGEE. V lost 4 bases and J 2 bases, leaving 17 bases between the germline ends. The CDR3 nucleotides are TGTGCCAGCAGCACATCTTCGACTAGAATCACAGATACGCAGTATTTT. Translated, it gives CASSTSSTRITDTQYF.

This sequence joins TRBV30 and TRBJ2-2; 7 positions agree with TRBD2. CDR3 length: 15 residues. V lost 1 base to trimming and J lost 1 base; unmatched junction nucleotides: 3. Germline values: CDR1 GTSNPN, CDR2 SVGIG (reference sequence). DNA for the CDR3: TGTGCCTGGAGTGCGGGGGGTCAGAACACCGGGGAGCTGTTTTTT. Protein: CAWSAGGQNTGELFF. Drawing the rest from reference TRBV30 and TRBJ2-2, the complete variable domain is SQTIHQWPATLVQPVGSPLSLECTVEGTSNPNLYWYRQAAGRGLQLLFYSVGIGQISSEVPQNLSASRPQDRQFILSSKKLLLSDSGFYLCAWSAGGQNTGELFFGEGSRLTVL.

The chain recombines TRBV6-6 with TRBJ2-5, with a weak D call TRBD1 (6 bases). The V gene's germline CDR1 is MNHNY and CDR2 SVGAGI (reference sequence). With 6 bases removed from V and 1 base from J, the gap between germline ends came to 12 bases. The CDR3 is 14 amino acids. As DNA, the CDR3 is TGTGCCAGCAGGAGACGGACAGCCCAAGAGACCCAGTACTTC. It yields the protein CASRRRTAQETQYF.